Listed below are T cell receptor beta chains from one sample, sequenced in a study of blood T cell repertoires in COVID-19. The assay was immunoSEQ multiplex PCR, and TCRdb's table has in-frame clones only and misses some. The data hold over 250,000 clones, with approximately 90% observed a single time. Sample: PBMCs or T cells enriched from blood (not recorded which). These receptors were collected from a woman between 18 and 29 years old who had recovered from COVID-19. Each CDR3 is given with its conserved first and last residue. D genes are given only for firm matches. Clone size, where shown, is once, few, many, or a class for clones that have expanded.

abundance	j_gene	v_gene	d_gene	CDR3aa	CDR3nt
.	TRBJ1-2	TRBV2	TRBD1	CASSQTGYGYGYTF	TGTGCCAGCAGCCAGACAGGGTATGGTTATGGCTACACCTTC
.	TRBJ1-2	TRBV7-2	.	CASSSLIRALRGGYTF	TGTGCCAGCAGCTCCTTGATCCGCGCGCTCAGGGGTGGCTACACCTTC
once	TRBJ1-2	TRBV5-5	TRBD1	CASSPGTGNGYTF	TGTGCCAGCAGCCCCGGGACAGGGAATGGCTACACCTTC
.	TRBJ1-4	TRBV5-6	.	CASSSKLRGTNEKLFF	TGTGCCAGCAGCTCGAAACTCCGGGGAACTAATGAAAAACTGTTTTTT
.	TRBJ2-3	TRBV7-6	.	CASSRHLDTQYF	TGTGCCAGCAGCCGCCACTTGGATACGCAGTATTTT
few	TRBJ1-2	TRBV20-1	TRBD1	CSASPTGSGYGYTF	TGCAGTGCTAGTCCGACAGGGAGCGGCTATGGCTACACCTTC
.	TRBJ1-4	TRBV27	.	CASRRADEKLFF	TGTGCCAGCCGGCGGGCAGACGAAAAACTGTTTTTT
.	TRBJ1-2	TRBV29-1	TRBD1	CSVPDRGNGYTF	TGCAGCGTCCCCGACAGGGGTAATGGCTACACCTTC
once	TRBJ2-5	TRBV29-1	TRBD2	CSAEGLAGGLETQYF	TGCAGCGCTGAGGGGCTAGCGGGGGGGCTGGAGACCCAGTACTTC
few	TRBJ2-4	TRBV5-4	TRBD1	CASSPNRQGQNIQYF	TGTGCCAGCAGCCCAAACCGACAGGGGCAAAACATTCAGTACTTC
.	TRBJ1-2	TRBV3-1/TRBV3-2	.	CASSQVRDYYGYTF	TGTGCCAGCAGCCAAGTTAGGGACTACTATGGCTACACCTTC
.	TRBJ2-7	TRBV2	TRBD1	CASRPGQGLLEQYF	TGTGCCAGCAGACCGGGACAGGGGTTACTCGAGCAGTACTTC
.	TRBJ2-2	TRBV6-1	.	CASSEVQGRRELFF	TGTGCCAGCAGTGAAGTTCAGGGCCGGAGGGAGCTGTTTTTT
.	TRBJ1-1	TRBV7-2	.	CASSLTGTEAFF	TGTGCCAGCAGCTTAACGGGCACTGAAGCTTTCTTT
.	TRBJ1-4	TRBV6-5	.	CASRSRGSKEKLFF	TGTGCCAGCAGATCCAGGGGTTCAAAAGAAAAACTGTTTTTT
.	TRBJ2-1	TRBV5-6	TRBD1	CASSTGVLSSYNEQFF	TGTGCCAGCAGCACAGGGGTGTTGAGCTCCTACAATGAGCAGTTCTTC
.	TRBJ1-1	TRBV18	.	CASSPPDTVYTEAFF	TGTGCCAGCTCACCACCGGACACAGTTTACACTGAAGCTTTCTTT
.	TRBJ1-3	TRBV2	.	CASSSDGLSGNTIYF	TGTGCCAGCAGTTCTGACGGACTCTCTGGAAACACCATATATTTT
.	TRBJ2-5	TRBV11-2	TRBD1	CASSPRRSRGQETQYF	TGTGCCAGCAGCCCCCGGAGGAGCAGGGGGCAGGAGACCCAGTACTTC
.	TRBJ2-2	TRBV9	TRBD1	CASEGQGNTGELFF	TGTGCCAGCGAGGGACAGGGGAACACCGGGGAGCTGTTTTTT
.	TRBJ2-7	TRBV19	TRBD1	CATQGQGAGEQYF	TGTGCCACCCAGGGACAGGGGGCAGGGGAGCAGTACTTC